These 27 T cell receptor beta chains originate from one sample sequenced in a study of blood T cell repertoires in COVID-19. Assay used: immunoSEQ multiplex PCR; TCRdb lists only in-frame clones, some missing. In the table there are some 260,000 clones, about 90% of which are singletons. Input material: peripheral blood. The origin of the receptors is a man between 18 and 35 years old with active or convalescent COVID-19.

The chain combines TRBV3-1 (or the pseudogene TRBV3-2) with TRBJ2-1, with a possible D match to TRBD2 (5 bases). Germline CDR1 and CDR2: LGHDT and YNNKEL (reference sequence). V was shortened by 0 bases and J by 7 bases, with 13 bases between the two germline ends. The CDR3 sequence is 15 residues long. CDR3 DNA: TGTGCCAGCAGCCAAGACGCTTCGAGAGGGAATGAGCAGTTCTTC. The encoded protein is CASSQDASRGNEQFF.

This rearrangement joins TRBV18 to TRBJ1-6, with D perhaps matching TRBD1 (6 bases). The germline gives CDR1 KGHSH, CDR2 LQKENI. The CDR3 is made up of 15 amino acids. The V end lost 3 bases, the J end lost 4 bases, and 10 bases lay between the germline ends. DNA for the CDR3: TGTGCCAGCTCACCTCAAGACAGGTATAATTCACCCCTCCACTTT. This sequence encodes CASSPQDRYNSPLHF.

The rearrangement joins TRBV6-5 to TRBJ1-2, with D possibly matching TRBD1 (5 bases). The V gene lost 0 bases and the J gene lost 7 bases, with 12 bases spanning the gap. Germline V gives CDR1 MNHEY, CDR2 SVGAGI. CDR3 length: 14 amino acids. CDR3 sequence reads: CASSYSGGERGYTF. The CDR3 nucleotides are TGTGCCAGCAGTTACTCGGGAGGGGAACGTGGCTACACCTTC.

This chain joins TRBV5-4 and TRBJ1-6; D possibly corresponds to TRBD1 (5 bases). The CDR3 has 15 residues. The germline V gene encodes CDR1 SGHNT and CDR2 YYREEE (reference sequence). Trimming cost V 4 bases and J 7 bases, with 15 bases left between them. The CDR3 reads CASSIDRPSNSPLHF. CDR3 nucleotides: TGTGCCAGCAGCATAGACAGACCGAGCAATTCACCCCTCCACTTT.

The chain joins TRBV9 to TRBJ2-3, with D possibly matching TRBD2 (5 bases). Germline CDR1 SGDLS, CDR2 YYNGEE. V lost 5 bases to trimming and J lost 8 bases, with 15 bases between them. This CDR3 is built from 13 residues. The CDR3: CASRSLGSGTQYF. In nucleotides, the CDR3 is TGTGCCAGCAGGTCCCTGGGGAGCGGTACGCAGTATTTT.

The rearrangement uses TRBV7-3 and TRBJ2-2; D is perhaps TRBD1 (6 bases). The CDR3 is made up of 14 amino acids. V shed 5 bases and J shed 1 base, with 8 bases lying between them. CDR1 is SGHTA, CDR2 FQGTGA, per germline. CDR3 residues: CASSPGQNTGELFF. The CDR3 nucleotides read TGTGCCAGCAGCCCGGGACAGAACACCGGGGAGCTGTTTTTT.

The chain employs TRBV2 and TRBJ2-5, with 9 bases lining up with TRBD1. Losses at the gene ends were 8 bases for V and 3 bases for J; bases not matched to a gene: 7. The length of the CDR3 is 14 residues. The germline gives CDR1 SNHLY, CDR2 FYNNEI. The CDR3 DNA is TGTGCCAGCGTCAGGGACAGGGATAAAGAGACCCAGTACTTC. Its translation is CASVRDRDKETQYF.

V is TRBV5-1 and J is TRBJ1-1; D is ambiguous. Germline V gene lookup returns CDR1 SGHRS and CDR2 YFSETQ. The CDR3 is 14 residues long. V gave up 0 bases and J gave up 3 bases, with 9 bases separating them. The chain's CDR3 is CASSLGIQHTEAFF. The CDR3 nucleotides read TGCGCCAGCAGCTTGGGGATACAGCACACTGAAGCTTTCTTT.

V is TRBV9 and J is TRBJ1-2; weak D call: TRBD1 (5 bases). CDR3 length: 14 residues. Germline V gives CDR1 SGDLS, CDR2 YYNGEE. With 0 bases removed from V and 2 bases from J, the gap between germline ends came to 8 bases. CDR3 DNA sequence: TGTGCCAGCAGCGTAGGATCAGGGAACTATGGCTACACCTTC. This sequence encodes CASSVGSGNYGYTF.

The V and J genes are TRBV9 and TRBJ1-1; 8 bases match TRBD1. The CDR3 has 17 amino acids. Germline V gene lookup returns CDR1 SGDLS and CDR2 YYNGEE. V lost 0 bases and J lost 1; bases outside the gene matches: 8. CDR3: CASSVVGTTGENTEAFF. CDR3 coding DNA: TGTGCCAGCAGCGTAGTGGGAACGACAGGGGAGAACACTGAAGCTTTCTTT.

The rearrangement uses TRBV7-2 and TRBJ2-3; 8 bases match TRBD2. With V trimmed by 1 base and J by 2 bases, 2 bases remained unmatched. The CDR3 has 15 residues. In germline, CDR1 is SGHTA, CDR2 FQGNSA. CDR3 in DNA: TGTGCCAGCAGCTTAGTAGCGGGGTTCACAGATACGCAGTATTTT. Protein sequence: CASSLVAGFTDTQYF. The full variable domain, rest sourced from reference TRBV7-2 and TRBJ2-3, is GAGVSQSPSNKVTEKGKDVELRCDPISGHTALYWYRQSLGQGLEFLIYFQGNSAPDKSGLPSDRFSAERTGGSVSTLTIQRTQQEDSAVYLCASSLVAGFTDTQYFGPGTRLTVL.

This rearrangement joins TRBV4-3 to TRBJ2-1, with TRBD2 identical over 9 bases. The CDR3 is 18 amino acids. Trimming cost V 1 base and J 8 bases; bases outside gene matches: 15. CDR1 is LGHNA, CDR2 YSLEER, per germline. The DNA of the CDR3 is TGCGCCAGCAGCCAAGCCGGGGGCGGGGGGGCCCTTGTGTATGAGCAGTTCTTC. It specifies CASSQAGGGGALVYEQFF.

This chain's CDR3 is CASSGQGADSPLHF. CDR3 DNA sequence: TGTGCCAGCAGCGGACAGGGGGCGGATTCACCCCTCCACTTT. This rearrangement joins TRBV7-2 to TRBJ1-6, with 11 bases fitting TRBD1. The V gene's germline CDR1 is SGHTA and CDR2 FQGNSA. The CDR3 is 14 residues long. With V trimmed by 5 bases and J by 8 bases, 2 bases remained unmatched. Supplemented by reference TRBV7-2 and TRBJ1-6, the full variable domain reads GAGVSQSPSNKVTEKGKDVELRCDPISGHTALYWYRQSLGQGLEFLIYFQGNSAPDKSGLPSDRFSAERTGGSVSTLTIQRTQQEDSAVYLCASSGQGADSPLHFGNGTRLTVT.

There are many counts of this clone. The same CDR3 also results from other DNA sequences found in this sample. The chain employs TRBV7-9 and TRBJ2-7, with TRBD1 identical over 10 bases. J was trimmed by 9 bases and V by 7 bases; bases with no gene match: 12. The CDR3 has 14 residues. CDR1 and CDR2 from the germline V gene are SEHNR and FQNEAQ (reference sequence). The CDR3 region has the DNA TGTGCCAGCACCCCGGGACAGGGGCCATCCGTGCAGTACTTC. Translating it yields CASTPGQGPSVQYF.

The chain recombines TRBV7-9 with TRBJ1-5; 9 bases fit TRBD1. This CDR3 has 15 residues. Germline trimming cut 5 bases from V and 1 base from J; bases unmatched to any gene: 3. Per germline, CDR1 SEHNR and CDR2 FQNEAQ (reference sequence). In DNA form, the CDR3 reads TGTGCCAGCAGCCCGGGGACAGGGAGCAATCAGCCCCAGCATTTT. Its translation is CASSPGTGSNQPQHF.

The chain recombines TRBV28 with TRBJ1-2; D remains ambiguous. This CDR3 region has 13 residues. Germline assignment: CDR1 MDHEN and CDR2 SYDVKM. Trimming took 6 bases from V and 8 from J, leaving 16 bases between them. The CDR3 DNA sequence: TGTGCCAGCAGCCGTCTCGGGGAGAGGGGCTACACCTTC. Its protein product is CASSRLGERGYTF.

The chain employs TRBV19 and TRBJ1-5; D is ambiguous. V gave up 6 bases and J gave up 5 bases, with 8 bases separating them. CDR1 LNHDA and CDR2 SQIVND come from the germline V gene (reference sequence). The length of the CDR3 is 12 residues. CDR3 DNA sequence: TGTGCCAGTAGGTTCCTAGATCAGCCCCAGCATTTT. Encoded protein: CASRFLDQPQHF.

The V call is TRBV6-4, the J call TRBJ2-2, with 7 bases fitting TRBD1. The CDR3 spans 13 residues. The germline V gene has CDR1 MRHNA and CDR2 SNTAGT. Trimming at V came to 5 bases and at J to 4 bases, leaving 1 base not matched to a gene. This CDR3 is CASSHRGTGELFF. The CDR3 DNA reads TGTGCCAGCAGTCACAGGGGCACCGGGGAGCTGTTTTTT.

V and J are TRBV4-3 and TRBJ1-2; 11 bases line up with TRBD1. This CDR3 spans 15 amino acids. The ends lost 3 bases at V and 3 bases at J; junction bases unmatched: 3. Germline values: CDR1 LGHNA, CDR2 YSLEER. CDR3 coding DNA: TGCGCCAGCAGCCAGAGGGACAGGGGGGACTATGGCTACACCTTC. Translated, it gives CASSQRDRGDYGYTF.

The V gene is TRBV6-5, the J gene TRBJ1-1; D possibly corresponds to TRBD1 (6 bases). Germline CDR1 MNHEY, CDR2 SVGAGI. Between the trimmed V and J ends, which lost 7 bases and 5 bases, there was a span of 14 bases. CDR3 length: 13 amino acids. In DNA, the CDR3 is TGTGCCAGCACCCTCCCTGGGACAACTGAAGCTTTCTTT. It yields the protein CASTLPGTTEAFF.

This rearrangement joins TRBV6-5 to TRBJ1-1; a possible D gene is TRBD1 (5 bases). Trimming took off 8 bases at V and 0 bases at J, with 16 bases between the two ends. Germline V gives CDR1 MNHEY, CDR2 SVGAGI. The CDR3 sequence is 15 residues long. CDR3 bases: TGTGCCAGCGGGGGATGGGAGGGGATGAACACTGAAGCTTTCTTT. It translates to CASGGWEGMNTEAFF.

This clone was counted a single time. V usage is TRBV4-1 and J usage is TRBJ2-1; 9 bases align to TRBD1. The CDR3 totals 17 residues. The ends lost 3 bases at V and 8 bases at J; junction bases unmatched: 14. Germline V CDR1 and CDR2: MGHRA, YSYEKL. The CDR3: CASSQKKGQGKRDEQFF. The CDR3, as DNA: TGCGCCAGCAGCCAGAAGAAGGGACAGGGTAAGAGGGATGAGCAGTTCTTC.

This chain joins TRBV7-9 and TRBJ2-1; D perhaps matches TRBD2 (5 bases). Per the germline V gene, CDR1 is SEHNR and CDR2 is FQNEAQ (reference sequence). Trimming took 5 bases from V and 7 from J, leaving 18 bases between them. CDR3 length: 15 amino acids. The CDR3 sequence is CASSPEFSGGNEQFF. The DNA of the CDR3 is TGTGCCAGCAGCCCGGAATTCTCGGGCGGGAATGAGCAGTTCTTC.

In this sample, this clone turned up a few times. The CDR3 nucleotides read TGTGCCAGCAGTTTTTTTGTCGGACAGCTGTATGGCTACACCTTC. It codes for CASSFFVGQLYGYTF. The chain carries TRBV28 and TRBJ1-2, with D possibly matching TRBD1 (6 bases). CDR3 length: 15 amino acids. Germline values: CDR1 MDHEN, CDR2 SYDVKM. Trimming pared 3 bases from V and 5 bases from J, leaving 16 bases between.

In DNA, the CDR3 is TGTGCCAGCAGCAAAGTCGCGACAGGGTTAGAGACCCAGTACTTC. Encoded protein: CASSKVATGLETQYF. The chain combines TRBV21-1 with TRBJ2-5; TRBD1 was called by the table and not checked on the DNA. TRBV21-1 is a known pseudogene. This CDR3 has 15 amino acids.

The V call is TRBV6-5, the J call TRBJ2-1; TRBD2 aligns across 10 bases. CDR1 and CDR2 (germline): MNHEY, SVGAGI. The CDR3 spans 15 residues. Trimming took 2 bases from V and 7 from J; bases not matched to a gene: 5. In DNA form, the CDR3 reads TGTGCCAGCAGTTACAGCCTAGCGGGAGTGAATGAGCAGTTCTTC. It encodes CASSYSLAGVNEQFF.

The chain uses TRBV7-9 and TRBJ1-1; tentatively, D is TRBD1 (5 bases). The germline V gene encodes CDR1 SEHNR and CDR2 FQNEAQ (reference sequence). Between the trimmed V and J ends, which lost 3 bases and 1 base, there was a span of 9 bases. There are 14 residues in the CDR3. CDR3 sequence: CASSFLGQNTEAFF. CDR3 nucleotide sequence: TGTGCCAGCAGCTTTCTAGGACAGAACACTGAAGCTTTCTTT.